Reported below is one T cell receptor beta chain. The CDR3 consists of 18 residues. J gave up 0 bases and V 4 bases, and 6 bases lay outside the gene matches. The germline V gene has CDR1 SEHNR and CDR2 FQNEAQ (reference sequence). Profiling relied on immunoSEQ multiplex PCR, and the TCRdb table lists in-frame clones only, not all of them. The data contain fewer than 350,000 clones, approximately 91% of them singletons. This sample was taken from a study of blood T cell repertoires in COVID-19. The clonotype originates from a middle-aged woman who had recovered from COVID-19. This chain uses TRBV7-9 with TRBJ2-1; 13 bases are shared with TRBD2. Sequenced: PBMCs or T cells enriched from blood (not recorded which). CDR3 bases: TGTGCCAGCAGCTCGGGACTAGCGGGACTTAGCTCCTACAATGAGCAGTTCTTC. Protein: CASSSGLAGLSSYNEQFF.